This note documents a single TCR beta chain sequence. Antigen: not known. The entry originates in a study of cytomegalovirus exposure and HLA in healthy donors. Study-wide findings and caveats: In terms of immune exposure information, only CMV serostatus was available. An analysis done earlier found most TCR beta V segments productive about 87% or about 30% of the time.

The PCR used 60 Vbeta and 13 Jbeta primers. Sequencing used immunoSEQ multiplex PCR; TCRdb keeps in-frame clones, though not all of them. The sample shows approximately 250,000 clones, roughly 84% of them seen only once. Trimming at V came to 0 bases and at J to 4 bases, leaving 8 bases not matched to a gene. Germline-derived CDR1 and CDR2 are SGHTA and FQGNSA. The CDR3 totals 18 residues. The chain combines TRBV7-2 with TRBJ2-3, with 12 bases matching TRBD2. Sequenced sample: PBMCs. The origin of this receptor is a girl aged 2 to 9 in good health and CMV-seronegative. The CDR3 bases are TGTGCCAGCAGCTTAGCTAAGACTAGCGGGGGTGGGGCAGATACGCAGTATTTT. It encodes CASSLAKTSGGGADTQYF.